The next 31 T cell receptor beta chains were all read from a single sample in a study of cytomegalovirus exposure and HLA in healthy donors. The PCR used 60 Vbeta and 13 Jbeta primers. The protocol was immunoSEQ multiplex PCR, while the TCRdb copy is restricted to in-frame clones and leaves out a portion. The table has 90,000 to 110,000 clones, approximately 82% seen once. Specimen: PBMCs. Receptors originate from a man in his forties in good health and CMV-seropositive.

CDR3 bases: TGTGCCAGCAGCTCATATCGGCGGGGGGCCGAAGGTGAGCAGTTCTTC. Translating gives CASSSYRRGAEGEQFF. The chain joins TRBV11-2 to TRBJ2-1; 8 bases map to TRBD2. Germline CDR1 is SGHAT and CDR2 is FQNNGV. The CDR3 totals 16 residues. The junction had 14 bases not matched to a gene; V was cut back by 4 bases and J by 9 bases.

There are a few counts of this clone. The rearrangement joins TRBV6-1 to TRBJ2-1; weak D call: TRBD2 (6 bases). V was shortened by 1 base and J by 0 bases, with 13 bases between the two germline ends. Germline V lookup: CDR1 MNHNS, CDR2 SASEGT. This CDR3 has 17 residues. CDR3 coding DNA: TGTGCCAGCAGTGAAGTGGCGGGATTTAGCTCCTACAATGAGCAGTTCTTC. Translation: CASSEVAGFSSYNEQFF.

This chain connects TRBV10-3 to TRBJ1-5; 7 bases agree with TRBD1. This CDR3 has 15 residues. V lost 5 bases, J lost 3 bases, and 7 bases stayed unmatched. Germline loops: CDR1 ENHRY, CDR2 SYGVKD. CDR3 in amino acids: CAISPTGYDNQPQHF. The CDR3 coding sequence is TGTGCCATCAGTCCGACAGGGTATGACAATCAGCCCCAGCATTTT.

This chain connects TRBV11-2 to TRBJ1-1, with 9 bases aligning to TRBD1. This CDR3 spans 16 amino acids. The ends lost 5 bases at V and 1 base at J; junction bases unmatched: 8. CDR1 is SGHAT, CDR2 FQNNGV, per germline. This chain's CDR3 is CASSQDRGRTNTEAFF. The CDR3 bases are TGTGCCAGCAGCCAGGACAGGGGCCGCACGAACACTGAAGCTTTCTTT. Full variable domain (remainder filled in from reference TRBV11-2 and TRBJ1-1): EAGVAQSPRYKIIEKRQSVAFWCNPISGHATLYWYQQILGQGPKLLIQFQNNGVVDDSQLPKDRFSAERLKGVDSTLKIQPAKLEDSAVYLCASSQDRGRTNTEAFFGQGTRLTVV.

This clone was detected only once. The V and J genes are TRBV5-1 and TRBJ2-5; D may be TRBD2 (6 bases). V was clipped by 0 bases and J by 5 bases, with 14 bases between them. Germline CDR1 reads SGHRS; CDR2 reads YFSETQ. The CDR3 totals 15 residues. In DNA, the CDR3 is TGCGCCAGCAGCTTGGCCCCTAGCGAATCGGAGACCCAGTACTTC. It codes for CASSLAPSESETQYF.

This sequence joins TRBV4-2 and TRBJ1-1; tentatively, D is TRBD1 (5 bases). In germline, CDR1 is LGHNA, CDR2 YNFKEQ. This CDR3 comprises 14 residues. V dropped 6 bases and J dropped 2 bases, with 13 bases sitting between them. CDR3 in amino acids: CASSQSGGNTEAFF. CDR3 in DNA: TGTGCCAGCAGTCAGTCGGGGGGAAACACTGAAGCTTTCTTT.

The gene calls are TRBV7-9 and TRBJ2-5, with 10 bases fitting TRBD2. The germline CDR1 and CDR2 sequences are SEHNR and FQNEAQ (reference sequence). The CDR3 contains 17 residues. V lost 5 bases to trimming and J lost 2 bases; unmatched junction nucleotides: 11. The CDR3 DNA follows: TGTGCCAGCAGCCTAGAGCGGACTAGCGGCTCACAAGAGACCCAGTACTTC. This encodes CASSLERTSGSQETQYF.

The chain is built from TRBV5-6 and TRBJ2-7, with 7 bases that match TRBD2. Losses at the gene ends were 2 bases for V and 6 bases for J; bases not matched to a gene: 17. Germline V CDR1 and CDR2: SGHDT, YYEEEE. The CDR3 totals 17 residues. CDR3: CASSLKPRDVGRSEQYF. The CDR3 nucleotides read TGTGCCAGCAGCTTAAAACCCAGGGACGTCGGGAGGAGCGAGCAGTACTTC.

The genes are TRBV7-9 and TRBJ2-6; the D gene is possibly TRBD2 (6 bases). The CDR3 has 16 amino acids. Between the trimmed V and J ends, which lost 5 bases and 1 base, there was a span of 12 bases. The V gene's germline CDR1 is SEHNR and CDR2 FQNEAQ (reference sequence). The CDR3 sequence is CASSQMEGSGANVLTF. CDR3 DNA: TGTGCCAGCAGCCAGATGGAGGGATCTGGGGCCAACGTCCTGACTTTC.

The CDR3 here is CASGHRGDNTEAFF. The CDR3 DNA is TGCGCCAGCGGTCACAGGGGGGACAACACTGAAGCTTTCTTT. The V gene is TRBV5-1, the J gene TRBJ1-1, with TRBD1 matching 8 bases. Germline V CDR1 and CDR2: SGHRS, YFSETQ. This CDR3 comprises 14 residues. Trimming removed 7 bases from V and 2 bases from J; junction bases left unmatched: 7.

The chain has TRBV11-2 and TRBJ2-5; TRBD2 aligns across 10 bases. V lost 3 bases and J lost 4; bases outside the gene matches: 11. The CDR3 loop spans 17 amino acids. Germline-derived CDR1 and CDR2 are SGHAT and FQNNGV. This CDR3 reads CASSFFERGGFRETQYF. CDR3 nucleotide sequence: TGTGCCAGCAGCTTCTTCGAGCGGGGGGGATTCAGAGAGACCCAGTACTTC.

A single count supports this clone. The J gene is TRBJ2-5, the V gene TRBV11-1; tentatively, D is TRBD1 (6 bases). Germline V gene data show CDR1 as SGHAT and CDR2 as FQDESV (reference sequence). This CDR3 has 16 residues. The V and J ends lost 5 bases and 5 bases respectively, with 21 bases between them. Here the CDR3 reads CASSPEAPKRGETQYF. The CDR3 nucleotides are TGTGCCAGCAGCCCCGAGGCCCCCAAGAGGGGGGAGACCCAGTACTTC.

V usage is TRBV2 and J usage is TRBJ2-7, with D tentatively TRBD2 (6 bases). Trimming stripped 6 bases from V and 3 bases from J, with 18 bases between. Germline CDR1 and CDR2: SNHLY and FYNNEI. The CDR3 covers 15 residues. CDR3 DNA: TGTGCCAGCAGCGCCGGGGACTTTTTGTACTACGAGCAGTACTTC. Its translation is CASSAGDFLYYEQYF. The whole variable domain, filled in from reference TRBV2 and TRBJ2-7, reads EPEVTQTPSHQVTQMGQEVILRCVPISNHLYFYWYRQILGQKVEFLVSFYNNEISEKSEIFDDQFSVERPDGSNFTLKIRSTKLEDSAMYFCASSAGDFLYYEQYFGPGTRLTVT.

This clone was detected only a few times. The CDR3, as DNA: TGTGCCTCCTCGACAGGTCACGAAGAGACCCAGTACTTC. It specifies CASSTGHEETQYF. This chain joins TRBV15 and TRBJ2-5; D might be TRBD1 (6 bases). V was trimmed by 11 bases and J by 3 bases, leaving 16 bases between them. The CDR3 consists of 13 residues. Germline CDR1 LNHNV, CDR2 YYDKDF (reference sequence).

The chain employs TRBV9 and TRBJ2-2, with a weak D call TRBD1 (6 bases). Between the trimmed V and J ends, which lost 0 bases and 3 bases, there was a span of 12 bases. The CDR3 has 16 residues. Germline V lookup: CDR1 SGDLS, CDR2 YYNGEE. This CDR3 is CASSVEVGAYTGELFF. The CDR3 DNA follows: TGTGCCAGCAGCGTAGAGGTGGGGGCCTACACCGGGGAGCTGTTTTTT.

The chain uses TRBV29-1 and TRBJ2-3, with unresolved D. The CDR3 runs to 15 residues. V was cut by 2 bases and J by 0 bases, with 12 bases left in between. CDR1 SQVTM and CDR2 ANQGSEA come from the germline V gene. The CDR3 here is CSVELDGPSTDTQYF. The CDR3 nucleotides are TGCAGCGTTGAATTGGATGGGCCCAGCACAGATACGCAGTATTTT.

V and J are TRBV6-1 and TRBJ2-1; 7 bases agree with TRBD1. The CDR3 has 13 residues. CDR1 and CDR2 from the germline V gene are MNHNS and SASEGT. Trimming took 4 bases from V and 3 from J; bases not matched to a gene: 0. In DNA, the CDR3 is TGTGCCAGCAGTGGGACAGGCTACAATGAGCAGTTCTTC. Translating it yields CASSGTGYNEQFF.

CDR3 sequence: CASRTSGSTDTQYF. CDR3 bases: TGTGCCAGCAGAACTAGCGGGAGCACAGATACGCAGTATTTT. This sequence joins TRBV11-2 and TRBJ2-3, with 9 positions matching TRBD2. The CDR3 spans 14 residues. The junction had 1 base not matched to a gene; V was cut back by 6 bases and J by 0 bases. Germline-derived CDR1 and CDR2 are SGHAT and FQNNGV. Full variable domain (rest looked up from reference TRBV11-2 and TRBJ2-3): EAGVAQSPRYKIIEKRQSVAFWCNPISGHATLYWYQQILGQGPKLLIQFQNNGVVDDSQLPKDRFSAERLKGVDSTLKIQPAKLEDSAVYLCASRTSGSTDTQYFGPGTRLTVL.

This clone occurred a few times. The J gene is TRBJ2-7, the V gene TRBV2; 8 bases agree with TRBD1. Per germline, CDR1 SNHLY and CDR2 FYNNEI. The V gene end was trimmed by 8 bases and the J gene end by 0 bases; junction bases not matched to a gene: 3. The CDR3 runs 13 residues. The CDR3 DNA reads as TGTGCCAGCGGAGGACAGGGCTCCTACGAGCAGTACTTC. It yields the protein CASGGQGSYEQYF. Full variable domain (rest looked up from reference TRBV2 and TRBJ2-7): EPEVTQTPSHQVTQMGQEVILRCVPISNHLYFYWYRQILGQKVEFLVSFYNNEISEKSEIFDDQFSVERPDGSNFTLKIRSTKLEDSAMYFCASGGQGSYEQYFGPGTRLTVT.

This clone turned up a few times. The gene calls are TRBV7-3 and TRBJ1-1; 8 positions agree with TRBD1. The V and J ends lost 3 bases and 3 bases, in that order; junction bases with no gene match: 3. The CDR3 sequence is 14 residues long. The germline V gene has CDR1 SGHTA and CDR2 FQGTGA. The CDR3 DNA follows: TGTGCCAGCAGCTTCAGGGGGCCGGACACTGAAGCTTTCTTT. Translation gives CASSFRGPDTEAFF. Full variable domain (outside the CDR3, taken from reference TRBV7-3 and TRBJ1-1): GAGVSQTPSNKVTEKGKYVELRCDPISGHTALYWYRQSLGQGPEFLIYFQGTGAADDSGLPNDRFFAVRPEGSVSTLKIQRTERGDSAVYLCASSFRGPDTEAFFGQGTRLTVV.

V gene TRBV5-1 combines with J gene TRBJ2-7; maybe TRBD1 (6 bases). The V end was cut by 2 bases, the J end by 6 bases, with 15 bases between. The length of the CDR3 is 14 residues. In germline, CDR1 is SGHRS, CDR2 YFSETQ. The CDR3 loop reads CASSFTGKGGEQYF. The CDR3 DNA is TGCGCCAGCAGCTTTACAGGGAAGGGCGGCGAGCAGTACTTC.

The chain links TRBV9 to TRBJ1-4; no definite D call. The length of the CDR3 is 15 residues. Germline CDR1 is SGDLS and CDR2 is YYNGEE. V shed 0 bases and J shed 7 bases, with 13 bases lying between them. The CDR3 sequence is CASSVGQASGEKLFF. The CDR3 DNA is TGTGCCAGCAGCGTAGGTCAGGCGTCCGGTGAAAAACTGTTTTTT.

The V and J genes are TRBV23-1 and TRBJ2-7, with TRBD1 identical over 9 bases. TRBV23-1 is an ORF, and what it does is uncertain. V lost 6 bases and J lost 3; bases outside the gene matches: 15. This CDR3 comprises 17 residues. CDR3: CASRKTTGTGINYEQYF. CDR3 DNA sequence: TGCGCCAGCAGGAAGACGACCGGGACAGGGATCAACTACGAGCAGTACTTC.

The V gene is TRBV5-1, the J gene TRBJ2-3, with D tentatively TRBD2 (5 bases). This CDR3 is 16 amino acids long. The germline CDR1 and CDR2 sequences are SGHRS and YFSETQ. Trimming left V 5 bases short and J 0 bases short, with 16 bases between. CDR3 sequence (DNA): TGCGCCAGCAGAGGCGGGCCATTAACTAGCACAGATACGCAGTATTTT. It encodes CASRGGPLTSTDTQYF.

This chain uses TRBV29-1 with TRBJ1-1; TRBD1 matches at 11 bases. Germline CDR1 is SQVTM and CDR2 is ANQGSEA. The V gene end was trimmed by 6 bases and the J gene end by 8 bases; junction bases not matched to a gene: 11. The CDR3 runs 14 residues. The chain's CDR3 is CSVGPGQGAREAFF. The CDR3 DNA reads as TGCAGCGTGGGCCCCGGACAGGGGGCGCGAGAAGCTTTCTTT.

In regard to this clone: An end of the junction differs from the germline gene, which may be a read error. This sample includes further DNA sequences coding for the same CDR3. The chain employs TRBV14 and TRBJ2-4; a possible D gene is TRBD2 (6 bases). CDR1 and CDR2 from the germline V gene are SGHDN and FVKESK. The CDR3 spans 15 residues. In DNA, the CDR3 is TGCGCCAGCAGCCAAGATATGGGGGGTAGGGACATTCAGTACTTC. Its translation is CASSQDMGGRDIQYF.

This chain connects TRBV5-4 to TRBJ2-5; maybe TRBD2 (6 bases). Germline V gene sequence: CDR1 SGHNT, CDR2 YYREEE (reference sequence). V lost 3 bases and J 11 bases, leaving 14 bases between the germline ends. The CDR3 loop spans 12 amino acids. This CDR3 is CASSWDRREQYF. DNA for the CDR3: TGTGCCAGCAGCTGGGACCGGAGGGAGCAGTACTTC.

The chain links TRBV7-6 to TRBJ2-3; TRBD1 matches at 8 bases. The CDR3 is 14 residues long. Per the germline V gene, CDR1 is SGHVS and CDR2 is FNYEAQ. V lost 6 bases, J lost 2 bases, and 4 bases stayed unmatched. This CDR3 is CASRTGANTDTQYF. DNA for the CDR3: TGTGCCAGCAGGACAGGGGCAAACACAGATACGCAGTATTTT.

V gene TRBV2 combines with J gene TRBJ2-3; 8 positions agree with TRBD1. Trimming took 7 bases from V and 2 from J; bases not matched to a gene: 2. This CDR3 is built from 13 residues. The germline CDR1 and CDR2 sequences are SNHLY and FYNNEI. The CDR3 DNA reads TGTGCCAGCAAGACAGGGGTCACAGATACGCAGTATTTT. Protein: CASKTGVTDTQYF.

The J gene is TRBJ1-5, the V gene TRBV4-2; TRBD1 is a possible D gene (6 bases). V gave up 0 bases and J gave up 6 bases, with 12 bases separating them. In germline, CDR1 is LGHNA, CDR2 YNFKEQ. The CDR3 extends over 15 amino acids. CDR3 loop: CASSQDREGGQPQHF. For the CDR3, the DNA is TGTGCCAGCAGCCAAGATCGGGAAGGGGGTCAGCCCCAGCATTTT.

The chain is built from TRBV9 and TRBJ2-3; D is perhaps TRBD2 (6 bases). V dropped 0 bases and J dropped 6 bases, with 20 bases sitting between them. The length of the CDR3 is 17 residues. Germline V gene data show CDR1 as SGDLS and CDR2 as YYNGEE. CDR3 residues: CASSVATGASVFDTQYF. CDR3 sequence (DNA): TGTGCCAGCAGCGTAGCTACAGGCGCTAGCGTGTTTGATACGCAGTATTTT.